The clone carrying this T cell receptor beta chain appeared a few times. No antigen is known for it. The authors took one heparinised blood draw, averaging about 110 mL, from each donor. Every bit of the isolated RNA underwent reverse transcription, so sequencing read expressed TCRB transcripts. Profiling relied on immunoSEQ multiplex PCR, and the TCRdb table lists in-frame clones only, not all of them. Among around 650,000 clones listed, around 12% were seen once. The sample is drawn from a study of beta chain features in type 1 diabetes. As for the study in general: The patient and healthy donor groups were comparable for age, gender and cell yields.

Per germline, CDR1 SGDLS and CDR2 YYNGEE. CDR3 size: 15 residues. V was clipped by 3 bases and J by 8 bases, with 18 bases between them. Regarding the study as a whole: Among all four CD4+ subsets, Type 1 diabetes patients had TCRB CDR3s that were moderately but significantly shorter.

What was sequenced was naive CD4+ T cells from blood. V usage is TRBV9 and J usage is TRBJ2-1; D possibly corresponds to TRBD2 (6 bases). This clonotype was sampled from a man aged 30 to 45 with type 1 diabetes. Here the CDR3 DNA reads TGTGCCAGCAGCGGCGGGACGAGAGGTTATTATGAGCAGTTCTTC. As protein: CASSGGTRGYYEQFF.